What follows is one T cell receptor beta chain and its context. The sample's time point: pretreatment peripheral blood. Germline CDR1 is SGHTA and CDR2 is FQGNSA. With 5 bases clipped from V and 8 bases from J, the junction kept 12 bases outside the gene matches. This CDR3 has 15 residues. The authors spiked synthetic TCR analog templates into each PCR. Using immunoSEQ multiplex PCR, the repertoire was profiled, and TCRdb retains in-frame clones only, with some absent. The sample consists of approximately 72,000 clones, 70% to 90% of them appearing once. This specimen belongs to a study of PD-L1 blockade in urothelial cancer. Study-level information: Analysis of the blood was performed 3 weeks (second dose) and 6 weeks after treatment start. Reported median T cell count for blood samples was around 140,000.

The V and J genes are TRBV7-2 and TRBJ2-1, with 7 bases lining up with TRBD2. The sample in question was PBMCs, obtained around atezolizumab (anti-PD-L1) treatment. This sequence originates from a man aged 55 to 70 with urothelial cancer. CDR3 amino acids: CASSPSWRGGYEQFF. Here the CDR3 DNA reads TGTGCCAGCAGCCCCTCTTGGCGGGGAGGGTATGAGCAGTTCTTC. Supplemented by reference TRBV7-2 and TRBJ2-1, the full variable domain reads GAGVSQSPSNKVTEKGKDVELRCDPISGHTALYWYRQSLGQGLEFLIYFQGNSAPDKSGLPSDRFSAERTGGSVSTLTIQRTQQEDSAVYLCASSPSWRGGYEQFFGPGTRLTVL.